This paragraph covers one T cell receptor (beta chain) sequence. The data originate from a study of long-term antiretroviral therapy in people with HIV. The run of the v3.0 immunoSEQ assay was at survey level. Assay: immunoSEQ multiplex PCR; the TCRdb copy retains only in-frame clones and omits some. The table shows about 23,000 clones, with approximately 85% occurring only once. Trimming stripped 0 bases from V and 7 bases from J, with 13 bases between. This CDR3 spans 14 amino acids. Per germline, CDR1 MNHNS and CDR2 SASEGT. This receptor was taken from a man aged 25 to 40 with HIV. The chain employs TRBV6-1 and TRBJ2-7, with D perhaps assigned TRBD1 or TRBD2 (6 bases each). The source material was unsorted PBMCs, sampled 1.5 years after starting antiretroviral therapy. The CDR3 spells CASSEAGGPFEQYF. CDR3 sequence (DNA): TGTGCCAGCAGTGAAGCAGGGGGGCCCTTTGAGCAGTACTTC.